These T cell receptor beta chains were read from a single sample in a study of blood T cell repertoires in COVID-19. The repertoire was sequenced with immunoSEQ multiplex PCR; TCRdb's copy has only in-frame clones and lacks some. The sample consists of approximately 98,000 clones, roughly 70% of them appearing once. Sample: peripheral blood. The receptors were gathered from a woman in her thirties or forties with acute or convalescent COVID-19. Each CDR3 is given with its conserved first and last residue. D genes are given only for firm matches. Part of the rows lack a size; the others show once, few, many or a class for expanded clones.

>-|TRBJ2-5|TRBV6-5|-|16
TGTGCCAGCAGTTACTCTTGGACAGCTTACCAAGAGACCCAGTACTTC
CASSYSWTAYQETQYF
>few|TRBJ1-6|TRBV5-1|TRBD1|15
TGCGCCAGCAGCTTGGACGACAGGGGATATTCACCCCTCCACTTT
CASSLDDRGYSPLHF
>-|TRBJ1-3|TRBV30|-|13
TGTGCCTGGAGTCTCGGCTCTGGAAACACCATATATTTT
CAWSLGSGNTIYF
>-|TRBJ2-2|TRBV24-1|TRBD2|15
TGTGCCACCAGTGCCGCGGGGGGGAACACCGGGGAGCTGTTTTTT
CATSAAGGNTGELFF
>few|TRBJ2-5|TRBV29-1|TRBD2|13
TGCAGCACAGGGACTAGCGGGGGGGAGACCCAGTACTTC
CSTGTSGGETQYF
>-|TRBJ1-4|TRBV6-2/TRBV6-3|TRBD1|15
TGTGCCAGCAGTTCTTTGTGGGACAGGGCTGAAAAACTGTTTTTT
CASSSLWDRAEKLFF
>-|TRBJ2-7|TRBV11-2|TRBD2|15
TGTGCCAGCAGCTTAACCCGAGAGCGGGGGGGCGAGCAGTACTTC
CASSLTRERGGEQYF
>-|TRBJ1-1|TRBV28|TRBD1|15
TGTGCCAGCAGTTTAGGGACAGCTTCGAACACTGAAGCTTTCTTT
CASSLGTASNTEAFF
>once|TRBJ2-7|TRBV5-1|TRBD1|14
TGCGCCAGCAGCTCGACAGGGATGCGCGACGAGCAGTACTTC
CASSSTGMRDEQYF
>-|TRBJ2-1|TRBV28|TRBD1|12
TGTGCCAGCGTGACAGGGTACAATGAGCAGTTCTTC
CASVTGYNEQFF
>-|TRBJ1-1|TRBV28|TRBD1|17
TGTGCCAGCAGCTCCATTTCACAGGGGGCCCTGAACACTGAAGCTTTCTTT
CASSSISQGALNTEAFF
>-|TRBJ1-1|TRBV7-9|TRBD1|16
TGTGCCAGCAGCTTAAATCCCGGACAGGGCAACACTGAAGCTTTCTTT
CASSLNPGQGNTEAFF
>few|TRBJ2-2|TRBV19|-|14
TGTGCCAGTAGCCAGGGGCCGAACACCGGGGAGCTGTTTTTT
CASSQGPNTGELFF
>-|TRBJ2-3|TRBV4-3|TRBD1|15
TGCGCCAGCAGCTTAGGGGTGGGACAGCAAAATACGCAGTATTTT
CASSLGVGQQNTQYF
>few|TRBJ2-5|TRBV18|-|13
TGTGCCAGCTCCACAGGGAACCAAGAGACCCAGTACTTC
CASSTGNQETQYF
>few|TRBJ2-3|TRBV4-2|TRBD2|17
TGTGCCAGCAGCCAAGAACTAGCGGGGGCACCCACAGATACGCAGTATTTT
CASSQELAGAPTDTQYF
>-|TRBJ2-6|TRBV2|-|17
TGTGCCAGCAGTGGCACTGACAGCCTCTCTGGGGCCAACGTCCTGACTTTC
CASSGTDSLSGANVLTF
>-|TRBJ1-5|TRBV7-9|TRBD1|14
TGTGCCAGCAGCCCCGGGACAGTCAATCAGCCCCAGCATTTT
CASSPGTVNQPQHF
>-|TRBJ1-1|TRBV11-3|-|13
TGTGCCAGCAGCTTAGATCGGGACACTGAAGCTTTCTTT
CASSLDRDTEAFF
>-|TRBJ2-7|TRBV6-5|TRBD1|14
TGTGCCGGCCAGGACAGGGTAGGGACCTACGAGCAGTACTTC
CAGQDRVGTYEQYF
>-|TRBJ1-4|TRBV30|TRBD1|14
TGTGCCTGGAGTCCTAACAGGGGGAGTGAAAAACTGTTTTTT
CAWSPNRGSEKLFF
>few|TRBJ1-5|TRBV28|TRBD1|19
TGTGCCAGCAGTTTATATGGATCCAGGGGGCCTTTAACGAGGCAGCCCCAGCATTTT
CASSLYGSRGPLTRQPQHF
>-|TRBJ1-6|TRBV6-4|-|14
TGTGCCAGCAGAGAGGGGACACGCGGTTCACCCCTCCACTTT
CASREGTRGSPLHF
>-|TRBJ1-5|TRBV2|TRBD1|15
TGTGCCAGCAGCCAAGGGGACAGGATCAATCAGCCCCAGCATTTT
CASSQGDRINQPQHF
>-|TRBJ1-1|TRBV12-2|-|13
TGTGCAAGTCGCTCACAGGAGAACACTGAAGCTTTCTTT
CASRSQENTEAFF